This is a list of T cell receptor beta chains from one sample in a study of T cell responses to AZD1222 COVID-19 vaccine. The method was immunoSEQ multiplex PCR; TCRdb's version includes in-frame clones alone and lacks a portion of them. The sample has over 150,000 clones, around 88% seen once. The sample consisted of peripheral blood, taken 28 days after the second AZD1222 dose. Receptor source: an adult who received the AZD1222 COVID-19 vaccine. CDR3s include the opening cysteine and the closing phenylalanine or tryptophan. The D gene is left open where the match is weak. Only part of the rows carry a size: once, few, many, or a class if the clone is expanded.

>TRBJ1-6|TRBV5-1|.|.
CASSLTGDPYNSPLHF
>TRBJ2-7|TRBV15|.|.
CATSRDPERGQYF
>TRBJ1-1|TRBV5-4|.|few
CASSLEENTEAFF
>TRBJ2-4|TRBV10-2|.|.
CASSESIGWASAKNIQYF
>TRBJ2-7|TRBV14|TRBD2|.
CASSQGRGPYEQYF
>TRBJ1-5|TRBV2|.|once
CASSASSRNQPQHF
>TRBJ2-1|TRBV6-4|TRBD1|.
CASSDDGGRGYNEQFF
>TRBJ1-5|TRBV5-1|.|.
CASSAGAGSNQPQHF
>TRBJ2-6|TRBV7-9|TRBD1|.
CASSRSGTGEPGANVLTF
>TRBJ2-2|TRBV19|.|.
CASSIGPPGELFF
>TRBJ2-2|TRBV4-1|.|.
CASSLGQTTGELFF
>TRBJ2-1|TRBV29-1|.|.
CSVEGGGYSYNEQFF
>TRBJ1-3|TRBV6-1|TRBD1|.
CASSARTGSLVGGNTIYF
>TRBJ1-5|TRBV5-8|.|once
CASSRVAAQPQHF
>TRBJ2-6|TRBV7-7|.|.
CASSTGHGSGANVLTF
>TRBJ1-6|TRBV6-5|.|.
CASSYGTLGSPLHF
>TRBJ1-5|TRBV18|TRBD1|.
CASSPPGTGPNQPQHF
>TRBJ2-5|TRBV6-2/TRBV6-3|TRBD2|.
CASSRGGAEETQYF
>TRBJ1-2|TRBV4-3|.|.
CASSPSSVGGGGYTF
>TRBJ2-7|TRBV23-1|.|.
CASSHQYRWKTLDYEQYF
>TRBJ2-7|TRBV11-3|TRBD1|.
CASSPGTGESYEQYF
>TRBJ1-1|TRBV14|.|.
CASSRLIPGPGSTEAFF
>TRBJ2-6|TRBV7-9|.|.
CASSLFVSGANVLTF
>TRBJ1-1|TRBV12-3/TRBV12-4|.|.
CASRIIAHTEAFF
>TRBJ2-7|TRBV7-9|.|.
CASSSPQAREVYEQYF
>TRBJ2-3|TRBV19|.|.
CASSIDLGVDTQYF
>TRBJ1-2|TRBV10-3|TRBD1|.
CAISRDRETPHYGYTF
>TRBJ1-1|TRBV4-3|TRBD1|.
CASSQEGQGLTEAFF
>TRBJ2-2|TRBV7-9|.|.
CASSLPAREKNTGELFF
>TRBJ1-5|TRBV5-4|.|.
CASSLEPNQPQHF
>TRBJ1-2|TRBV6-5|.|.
CASSYTGQRLNYGYTF
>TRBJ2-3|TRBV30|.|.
CAGFVGGADTQYF
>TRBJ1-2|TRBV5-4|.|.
CASSLELGDYGYTF
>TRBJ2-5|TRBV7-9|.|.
CASSLALGGQETQYF
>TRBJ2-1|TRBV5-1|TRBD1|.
CASSSTGGSYNEQFF
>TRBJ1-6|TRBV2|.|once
CASSEIRVVSYNSPLHF
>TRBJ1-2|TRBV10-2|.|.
CASADARIEGYTF
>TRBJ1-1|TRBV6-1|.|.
CASSERDFWWAFF
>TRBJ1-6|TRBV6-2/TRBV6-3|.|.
CASSPRAGPNSPLHF
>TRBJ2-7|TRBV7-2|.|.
CASSLGGGMTNEQYF
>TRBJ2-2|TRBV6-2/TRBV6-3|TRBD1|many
CASSRQGTNTGELFF
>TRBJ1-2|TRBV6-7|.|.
CASSYSPGDYGYTF
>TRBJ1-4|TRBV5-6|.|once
CASSPGRDEKLFF
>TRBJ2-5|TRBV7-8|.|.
CASSLEGRAKGPETQYF
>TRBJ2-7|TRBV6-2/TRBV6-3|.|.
CASSRNRVGNYEQYF
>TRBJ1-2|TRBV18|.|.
CASSPGERIRGYTF